The 7 T cell receptor beta chains listed next were all sequenced from one sample in a study of response to subunit inactivated influenza vaccine. TCRdb used MiXCR to reprocess the RT-PCR reads, holding one entry per CDR3 protein. This table has fewer than 700,000 distinct CDR3 sequences, over 10% appearing once. The specimen was PBMCs from blood, collected 40 to 50 days after vaccination. The receptors derive from a man between 50 and 59 years old who received an inactivated influenza vaccine.

The chain has TRBV12-3 or TRBV12-4 and TRBJ2-3, with 7 bases that match TRBD1. V gave up 6 bases and J gave up 3 bases; unmatched junction bases: 6. The CDR3 spans 14 residues. The CDR3, as DNA: TGTGCCAGCAGAGTGGCCAGGGGGACAGATACGCAGTATTTT. Residues: CASRVARGTDTQYF.

The chain couples TRBV10-2 to TRBJ2-5; D may be TRBD2 (7 bases). Trimming shortened V by 2 bases and J by 7 bases, and 11 bases separated the two germline ends. The germline V gene has CDR1 WSHSY and CDR2 SAAADI. CDR3 length: 13 residues. CDR3 coding DNA: TGCGCCAGCAGTGAGGGAAGGGGGGGGACCCAGTACTTC. Amino acids: CASSEGRGGTQYF.

The chain carries TRBV7-2 and TRBJ2-7, with 8 bases lining up with TRBD2. Germline loops: CDR1 SGHTA, CDR2 FQGNSA. The trim removed 4 bases at V and 6 bases at J, leaving 8 bases unmatched. This CDR3 has 14 residues. The CDR3 DNA follows: TGTGCCAGCAGCTCAGGGACTAGTTTCTCCGAGCAGTACTTC. It is translated as CASSSGTSFSEQYF. Combining the CDR3 with reference TRBV7-2 and TRBJ2-7 gives the whole variable domain GAGVSQSPSNKVTEKGKDVELRCDPISGHTALYWYRQSLGQGLEFLIYFQGNSAPDKSGLPSDRFSAERTGGSVSTLTIQRTQQEDSAVYLCASSSGTSFSEQYFGPGTRLTVT.

There are a few counts of this clonotype. The rearrangement uses TRBV4-2 and TRBJ2-3, with 7 bases fitting TRBD2. CDR3 length: 14 residues. After removal of 3 bases from V and 0 bases from J, the junction contained 0 bases not matched to a gene. CDR1 LGHNA and CDR2 YNFKEQ come from the germline V gene. Here the CDR3 reads CASSQGGSTDTQYF. The CDR3 nucleotides are TGTGCCAGCAGCCAGGGGGGGAGCACAGATACGCAGTATTTT.

This clonotype was observed a handful of times. This chain links TRBV20-1 with TRBJ2-7; D gene unclear. Between the trimmed V and J ends, which lost 5 bases and 6 bases, there was a span of 11 bases. Germline CDR1 is DFQATT and CDR2 is SNEGSKA (reference sequence). The CDR3 has 11 residues. CDR3 sequence: CSAQRQREQYF. CDR3 DNA sequence: TGCAGTGCTCAAAGACAACGCGAGCAGTACTTC.

This chain joins TRBV4-3 and TRBJ2-7; D may correspond to TRBD1 or TRBD2 (5 bases each). The ends were cut back, 0 bases at V and 8 bases at J, with 17 bases in the middle. The length of the CDR3 is 15 residues. In germline, CDR1 is LGHNA, CDR2 YSLEER. CDR3 amino acids: CASSQDYPPPGQQYF. The CDR3 bases are TGCGCCAGCAGCCAAGATTATCCACCCCCGGGACAGCAGTACTTC.

This clonotype was recorded at least ten times. The rearrangement joins TRBV10-3 to TRBJ2-3; unclear D gene. Trimming removed 9 bases from V and 2 bases from J, with 15 bases in between. The CDR3 sequence is 14 residues long. From germline, CDR1 is ENHRY and CDR2 SYGVKD. In DNA, the CDR3 is TGTGCCATACAACCGGGCACAAACACAGATACGCAGTATTTT. This gives the protein CAIQPGTNTDTQYF.